Given below is one T cell receptor beta chain in context. What this receptor recognizes is not known. Base qualities are not provided; no much larger clone lies one nucleotide away. Genomic DNA was extracted from sorted cells for sequencing of the TCRbeta CDR3 region. TCRbeta CDR3 regions were sequenced using the immunoSEQ Assay. TCRdb mirrors the immuneACCESS table, restricted to in-frame sequences. Some clones are absent from its copies; in checked studies, under half trace to an unresolved V gene, and the reason for the others is unknown. The sample table holds 43,000 or so clones, of which around 87% were seen once. Roughly 12% of the sample is in the top ten clones. V was cut back by 1 base and J by 0 bases, leaving a gap of 1 base between them. For CDR1 and CDR2, the germline V gene lists LGHNT and FRNRAP. Spanning cysteine to phenylalanine, the CDR3 consists of 12 amino acids. The CDR3 DNA has 36 bases and is translated from base 1.

This specimen belongs to a study of OX40 agonist ivuxolimab in advanced cancers. Looking at the study overall: The costimulatory receptor OX40 (CD134) was targeted by ivuxolimab, a fully human IgG2 agonistic monoclonal antibody. Intravenous ivuxolimab was administered to patients every 2 weeks at six dose levels: 0.01, 0.1, 0.3, 1.5, 3 and 10 mg/kg. Of the approximately 50 dose-escalation patients, hepatocellular carcinoma was present in 19, melanoma in some 15, renal cell carcinoma in 9 and head and neck cancer in 9. The dose-escalation cohort was about 83% male with a mean age of approximately 59 years, ranging from about 23 to 85. Patients were allowed to have had prior anti-PD-1, anti-PD-L1 or anti-CTLA-4 therapy, and 40% of the dose-escalation patients had been treated with checkpoint inhibitors. Three dose-escalation patients achieved partial responses, one with hepatocellular carcinoma and two with cutaneous melanoma. The point of sequencing TCRbeta in the periphery was to test whether ivuxolimab changed TCR sequence diversity and drove clonal T-cell expansion. The paper covers the monotherapy dose-escalation part of the phase I ivuxolimab trial, which included N = 52 patients. Broader findings and caveats from the paper: Clonal expansion of both CD4+ and CD8+ blood T cells was observed from baseline to week 6 at doses 0.1 to 3.0 mg/kg. Low levels of normalized T-cell clonal expansion were also seen in some nonresponding patients. The antigen specificity of the peripheral T cells that underwent clonal expansion was not determined. On average, CD8+ T cells showed more expanded clones than CD4+ T cells after ivuxolimab. In the 0.1-3.0 mg/kg groups, partial responders were among the patients with the lowest normalized peripheral clonal expansion, particularly in CD8+ T cells.

Patients with autoimmune disease history or receiving systemic immunosuppression were excluded from the trial. Peripheral blood for TCR sequencing was collected from all dose cohorts at baseline, on cycle 4 day 1, and on cycle 7 day 1. Samples came from an open-label, multicenter, first-in-human phase I dose-escalation trial of ivuxolimab. Adults with locally advanced or metastatic melanoma, renal cell, hepatocellular, or head and neck squamous cell carcinoma were enrolled in the trial. Before TCR sequencing, CD4+ T cells and CD8+ T cells were sorted from peripheral blood as separate populations. This clonotype was sampled from an adult with an advanced solid tumor such as melanoma, head and neck, liver or kidney cancer. The sequencing here drew on CD4+ or CD8+ T cells sorted from blood, taken in a trial of the OX40 agonist ivuxolimab. The sequence joins TRBV12-5 to TRBJ2-7; no D gene can be assigned with confidence. The nucleotide sequence reads TGTGCTAGTGGTTTGGCCTCCTACGAGCAGTACTTC. Its protein product is CASGLASYEQYF. The entire variable domain, with the stretches around the CDR3 drawn from the reference TRBV12-5 and TRBJ2-7 proteins, is DARVTQTPRHKVTEMGQEVTMRCQPILGHNTVFWYRQTMMQGLELLAYFRNRAPLDDSGMPKDRFSAEMPDATLATLKIQPSEPRDSAVYFCASGLASYEQYFGPGTRLTVT.